This TCR beta chain was sequenced in a study of monozygotic twins with inflammatory bowel disease. Broader study findings: Fewer shared clonotypes with others were found in IBD patients than in healthy twins, especially with disease activity.

The germline V gene has CDR1 SEHNR and CDR2 FQNEAQ (reference sequence). CDR3 length equals 13 residues. Researchers used template switching to add UMIs featuring a 6-nucleotide sample barcode. Each CDR3 protein gets one entry in TCRdb, which reprocessed the 5' RACE reads and gives no DNA. The record lists over 350,000 distinct CDR3 sequences, of which the ten most abundant hold 2% to 3%. Details on this clonotype: The antigen is unknown.

This chain links TRBV7-9 with TRBJ2-7; TCRdb outputs TRBD1, but without DNA this stays unchecked. This clonotype originated in a human donor with ulcerative colitis or Crohn's disease, or a healthy co-twin of an affected twin (not recorded which). Sequencing was carried out using blood. The CDR3 loop reads CASSPRGGNEQYF. Combining the CDR3 with reference TRBV7-9 and TRBJ2-7 gives the whole variable domain DTGVSQNPRHKITKRGQNVTFRCDPISEHNRLYWYRQTLGQGPEFLTYFQNEAQLEKSRLLSDRFSAERPKGSFSTLEIQRTEQGDSAMYLCASSPRGGNEQYFGPGTRLTVT.